What follows is one T cell receptor beta chain and its context. What it binds is unknown. The entirety of the isolated RNA underwent reverse transcription, so expressed TCRB transcripts were sequenced. Here immunoSEQ multiplex PCR was the method, and the copy in TCRdb shows in-frame clones only, minus some. The sample yields some 180,000 clones, 10% to 15% seen once. This CDR3 is 16 amino acids long. Germline V gene lookup returns CDR1 KGHSH and CDR2 LQKENI. Trimming took 6 bases from V and 7 from J; bases not matched to a gene: 12. The sample is drawn from a study of beta chain features in type 1 diabetes. The overall study: The examined sorted cells totaled about 110 million across samples.

General study points: Within patients, naive, central memory and Treg TCRB repertoires seemed more similar than within healthy donors.

The sequencing sample was made of central memory CD4+ T cells from blood. The sequence derives from a woman between 18 and 29 years old in good health. The V and J genes are TRBV18 and TRBJ2-1, with 10 bases identical to TRBD2. In nucleotides, the CDR3 is TGTGCCAGCTCCACCACTGCTAGCGGGAGAATAAATGAGCAGTTCTTC. The encoded protein is CASSTTASGRINEQFF.